This TCR beta chain originates from a study of blood T cell repertoires in COVID-19. The V and J ends lost 2 bases and 3 bases, in that order; junction bases with no gene match: 3. In germline, CDR1 is MNHEY, CDR2 SVGAGI. This CDR3 has 15 amino acids. Clones were read by immunoSEQ multiplex PCR, and TCRdb kept only the in-frame ones, dropping some. The sample includes about 260,000 clones, about 90% seen only once; the top ten take around 2.2%. Sample: peripheral blood. The clonotype comes from a woman in her forties or fifties who had recovered from COVID-19. V gene TRBV6-5 combines with J gene TRBJ1-1; TRBD1 agrees at 10 bases. The CDR3 DNA follows: TGTGCCAGCAGTTACCAGACAGGGGGCTACACTGAAGCTTTCTTT. This translates into CASSYQTGGYTEAFF.